This T cell receptor beta chain is drawn from a study of vaccination effects on CD4 cells after COVID-19. CDR1 and CDR2 from the germline V gene are SGHRS and YFSETQ. Unmatched junction bases numbered 4, after V lost 4 bases and J lost 6 bases. The CDR3 totals 13 residues. With the ViraFEST assay, the study expanded antigen-specific CD4+ T cells using viral peptide pools, then sequenced them. Culture lasted roughly 9 days before CD4+ T cell isolation. Repertoires were generated with immunoSEQ multiplex PCR, while TCRdb's copy carries only in-frame clones and drops some. The table has about 79,000 clones, about 74% seen once; the top ten hold roughly 1.8%. A note on this clone: What it recognizes is unknown.

This TCR was recovered from a human donor who received a COVID-19 vaccine. V gene TRBV5-1 combines with J gene TRBJ1-3; 7 positions match TRBD1. Source: CD4+ T cells from PBMCs cultured with HCoV-229E spike peptides, taken before COVID-19 vaccination. CDR3 bases: TGCGCCAGCAGCGAAGGGGGCGAAAACACCATATATTTT. Amino acids: CASSEGGENTIYF.